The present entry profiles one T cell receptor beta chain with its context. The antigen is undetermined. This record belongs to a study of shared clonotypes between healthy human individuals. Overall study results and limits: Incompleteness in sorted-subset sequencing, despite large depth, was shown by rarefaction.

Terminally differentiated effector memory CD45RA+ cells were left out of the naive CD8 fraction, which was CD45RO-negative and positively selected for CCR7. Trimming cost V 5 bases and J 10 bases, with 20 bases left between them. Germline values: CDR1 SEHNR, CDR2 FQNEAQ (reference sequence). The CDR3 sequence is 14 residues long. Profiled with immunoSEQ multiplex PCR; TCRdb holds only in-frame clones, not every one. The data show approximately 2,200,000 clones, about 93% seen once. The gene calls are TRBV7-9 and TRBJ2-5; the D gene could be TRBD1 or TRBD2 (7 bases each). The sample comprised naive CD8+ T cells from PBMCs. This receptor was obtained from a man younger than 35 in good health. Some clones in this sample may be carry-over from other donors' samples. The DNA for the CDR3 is TGTGCCAGCAGCCCTCAGGGGGGGGGAGACGGCCAGTACTTC. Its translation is CASSPQGGGDGQYF. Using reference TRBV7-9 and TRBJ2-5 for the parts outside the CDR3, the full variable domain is DTGVSQNPRHKITKRGQNVTFRCDPISEHNRLYWYRQTLGQGPEFLTYFQNEAQLEKSRLLSDRFSAERPKGSFSTLEIQRTEQGDSAMYLCASSPQGGGDGQYFGPGTRLLVL.